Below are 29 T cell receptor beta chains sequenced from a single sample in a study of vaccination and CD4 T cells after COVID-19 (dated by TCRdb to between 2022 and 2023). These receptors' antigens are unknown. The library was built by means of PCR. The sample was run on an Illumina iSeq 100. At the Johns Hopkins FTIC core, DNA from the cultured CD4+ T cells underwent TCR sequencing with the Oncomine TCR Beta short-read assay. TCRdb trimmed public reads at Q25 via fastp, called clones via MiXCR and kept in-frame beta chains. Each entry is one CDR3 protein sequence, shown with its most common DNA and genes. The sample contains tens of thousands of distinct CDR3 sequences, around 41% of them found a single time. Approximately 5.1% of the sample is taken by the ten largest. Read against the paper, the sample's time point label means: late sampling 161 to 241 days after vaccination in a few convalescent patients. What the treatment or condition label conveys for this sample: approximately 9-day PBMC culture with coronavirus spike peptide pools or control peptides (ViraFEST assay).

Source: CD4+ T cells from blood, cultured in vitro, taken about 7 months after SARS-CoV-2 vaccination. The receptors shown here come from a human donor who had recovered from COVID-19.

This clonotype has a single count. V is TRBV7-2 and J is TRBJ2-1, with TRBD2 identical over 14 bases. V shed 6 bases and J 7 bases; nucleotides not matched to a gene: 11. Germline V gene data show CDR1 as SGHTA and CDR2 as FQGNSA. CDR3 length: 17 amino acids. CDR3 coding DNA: TGTGCCAGCAGTCAAGGACTAGCGGGAGGAGTTCCAAATGAGCAGTTCTTC. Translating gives CASSQGLAGGVPNEQFF.

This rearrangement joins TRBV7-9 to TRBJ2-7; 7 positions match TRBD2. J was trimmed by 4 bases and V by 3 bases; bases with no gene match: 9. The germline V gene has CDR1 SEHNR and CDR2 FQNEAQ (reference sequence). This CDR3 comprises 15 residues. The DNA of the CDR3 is TGTGCCAGCAGCTTCGGGGGAGGGTTATTTTACGAGCAGTACTTC. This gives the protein CASSFGGGLFYEQYF.

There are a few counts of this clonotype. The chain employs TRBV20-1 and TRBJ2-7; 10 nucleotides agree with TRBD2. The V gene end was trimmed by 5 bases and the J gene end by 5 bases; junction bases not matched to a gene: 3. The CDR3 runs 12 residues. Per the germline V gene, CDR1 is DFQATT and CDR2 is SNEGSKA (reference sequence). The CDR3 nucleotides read TGCAGTGCTTGGACTAGCGGTCACGAGCAGTACTTC. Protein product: CSAWTSGHEQYF.

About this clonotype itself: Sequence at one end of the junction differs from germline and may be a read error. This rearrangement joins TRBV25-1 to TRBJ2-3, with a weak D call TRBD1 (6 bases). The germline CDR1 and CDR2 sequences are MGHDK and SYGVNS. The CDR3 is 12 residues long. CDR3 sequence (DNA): TGTGCCGGCAGGGGCGAAATCGATACGCAGTATTTT. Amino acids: CAGRGEIDTQYF.

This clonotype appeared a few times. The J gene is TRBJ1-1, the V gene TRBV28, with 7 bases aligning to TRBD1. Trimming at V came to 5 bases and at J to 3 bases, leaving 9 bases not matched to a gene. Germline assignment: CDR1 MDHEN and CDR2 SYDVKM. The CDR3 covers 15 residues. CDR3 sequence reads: CASSRPRGMDTEAFF. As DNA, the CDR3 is TGTGCCAGCAGTAGACCCAGGGGGATGGACACTGAAGCTTTCTTT.

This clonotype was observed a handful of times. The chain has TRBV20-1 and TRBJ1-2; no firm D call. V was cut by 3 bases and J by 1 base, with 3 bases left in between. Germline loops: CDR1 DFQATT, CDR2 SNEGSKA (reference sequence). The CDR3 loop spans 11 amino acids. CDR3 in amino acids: CSARDNYGYTF. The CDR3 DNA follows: TGCAGTGCTAGGGATAACTATGGCTACACCTTC.

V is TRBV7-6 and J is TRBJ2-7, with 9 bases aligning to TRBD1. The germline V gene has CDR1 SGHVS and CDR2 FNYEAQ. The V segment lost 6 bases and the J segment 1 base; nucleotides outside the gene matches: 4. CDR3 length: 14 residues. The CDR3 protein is CASRSQGASYEQYF. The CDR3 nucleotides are TGTGCCAGCAGGTCACAGGGGGCGTCCTACGAGCAGTACTTC.

The CDR3 is CASSMEGLAAHEQFF. CDR3 in DNA: TGTGCCAGTAGTATGGAGGGACTAGCGGCACATGAGCAGTTCTTC. The gene calls are TRBV19 and TRBJ2-1, with 11 nucleotides matching TRBD2. The CDR3 is 15 residues long. V dropped 3 bases and J dropped 8; count of bases not matched to a gene: 6. CDR1 and CDR2 (germline): LNHDA, SQIVND (reference sequence).

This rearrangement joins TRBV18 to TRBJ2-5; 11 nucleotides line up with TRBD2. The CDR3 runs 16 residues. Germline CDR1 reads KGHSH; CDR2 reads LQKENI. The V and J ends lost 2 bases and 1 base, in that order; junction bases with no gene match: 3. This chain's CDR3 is CASSPGLAGGQETQYF. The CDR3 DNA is TGTGCCAGCTCACCAGGCCTAGCGGGGGGCCAAGAGACCCAGTACTTC.

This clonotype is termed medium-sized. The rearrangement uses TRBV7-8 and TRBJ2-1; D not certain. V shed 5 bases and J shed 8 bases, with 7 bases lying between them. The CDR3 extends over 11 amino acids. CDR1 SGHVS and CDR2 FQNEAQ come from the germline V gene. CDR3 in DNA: TGTGCCAGCAGCCGCTTAGATGAGCAGTTCTTC. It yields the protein CASSRLDEQFF.

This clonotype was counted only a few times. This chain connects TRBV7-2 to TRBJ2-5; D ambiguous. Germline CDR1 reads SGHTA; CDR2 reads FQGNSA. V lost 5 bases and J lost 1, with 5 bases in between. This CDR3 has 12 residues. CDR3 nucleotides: TGTGCCAGCAGCCGGGCCCAAGAGACCCAGTACTTC. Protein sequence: CASSRAQETQYF. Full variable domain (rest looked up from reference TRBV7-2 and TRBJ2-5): GAGVSQSPSNKVTEKGKDVELRCDPISGHTALYWYRQSLGQGLEFLIYFQGNSAPDKSGLPSDRFSAERTGGSVSTLTIQRTQQEDSAVYLCASSRAQETQYFGPGTRLLVL.

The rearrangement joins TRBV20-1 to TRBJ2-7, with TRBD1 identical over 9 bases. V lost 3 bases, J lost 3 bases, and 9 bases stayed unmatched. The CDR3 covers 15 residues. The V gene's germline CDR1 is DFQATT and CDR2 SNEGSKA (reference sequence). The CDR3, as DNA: TGCAGTGCTAGGGAGATGGGACAGGGCCTCTACGAGCAGTACTTC. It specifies CSAREMGQGLYEQYF.

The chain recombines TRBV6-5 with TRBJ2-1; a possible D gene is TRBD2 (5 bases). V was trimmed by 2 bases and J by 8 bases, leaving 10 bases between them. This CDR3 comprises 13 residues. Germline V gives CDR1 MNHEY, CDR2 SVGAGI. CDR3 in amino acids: CASSYGREDEQFF. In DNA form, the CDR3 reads TGTGCCAGCAGTTACGGGAGAGAGGATGAGCAGTTCTTC.

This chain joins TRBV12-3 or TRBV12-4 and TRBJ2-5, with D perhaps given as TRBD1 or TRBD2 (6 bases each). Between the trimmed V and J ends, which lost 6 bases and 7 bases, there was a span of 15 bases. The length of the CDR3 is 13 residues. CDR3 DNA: TGTGCCAGCAGCGTAGGGGGGATTGGGACCCAGTACTTC. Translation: CASSVGGIGTQYF.

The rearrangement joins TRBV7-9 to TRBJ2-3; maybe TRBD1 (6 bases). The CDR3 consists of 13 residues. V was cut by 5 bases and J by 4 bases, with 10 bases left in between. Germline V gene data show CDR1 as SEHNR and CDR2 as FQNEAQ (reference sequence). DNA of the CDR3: TGTGCCAGCAGCCCCGGACAGTCAGATACGCAGTATTTT. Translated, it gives CASSPGQSDTQYF. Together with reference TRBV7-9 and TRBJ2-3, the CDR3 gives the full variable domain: DTGVSQNPRHKITKRGQNVTFRCDPISEHNRLYWYRQTLGQGPEFLTYFQNEAQLEKSRLLSDRFSAERPKGSFSTLEIQRTEQGDSAMYLCASSPGQSDTQYFGPGTRLTVL.

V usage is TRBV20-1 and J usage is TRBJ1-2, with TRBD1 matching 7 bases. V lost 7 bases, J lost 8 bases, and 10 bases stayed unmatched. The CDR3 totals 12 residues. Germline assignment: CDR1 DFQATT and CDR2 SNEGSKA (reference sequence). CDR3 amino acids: CSGYNRGRGYTF. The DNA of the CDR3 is TGCAGTGGTTACAACAGGGGTCGCGGCTACACCTTC.

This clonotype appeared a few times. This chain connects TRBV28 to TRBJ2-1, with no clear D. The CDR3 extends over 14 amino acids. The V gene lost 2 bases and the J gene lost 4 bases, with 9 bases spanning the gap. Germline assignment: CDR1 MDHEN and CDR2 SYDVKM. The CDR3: CASSLVQRYNEQFF. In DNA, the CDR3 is TGTGCCAGCAGTTTAGTACAGAGATACAATGAGCAGTTCTTC.

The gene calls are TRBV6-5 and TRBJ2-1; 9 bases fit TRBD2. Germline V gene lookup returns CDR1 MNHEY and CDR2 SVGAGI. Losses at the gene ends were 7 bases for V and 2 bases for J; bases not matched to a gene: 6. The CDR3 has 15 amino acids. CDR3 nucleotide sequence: TGTGCCAGCACACTAGCGGGCCGGCCCTACAATGAGCAGTTCTTC. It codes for CASTLAGRPYNEQFF.

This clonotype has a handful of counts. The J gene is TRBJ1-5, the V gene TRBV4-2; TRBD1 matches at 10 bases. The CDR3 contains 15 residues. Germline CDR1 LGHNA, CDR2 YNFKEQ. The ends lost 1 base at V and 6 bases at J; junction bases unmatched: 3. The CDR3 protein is CASSQGGTGVQPQHF. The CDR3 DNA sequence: TGTGCCAGCAGCCAAGGTGGGACAGGGGTTCAGCCCCAGCATTTT.

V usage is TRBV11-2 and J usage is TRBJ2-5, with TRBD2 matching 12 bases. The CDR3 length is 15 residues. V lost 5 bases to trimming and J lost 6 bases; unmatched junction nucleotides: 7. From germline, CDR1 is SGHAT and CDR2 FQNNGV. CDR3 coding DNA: TGTGCCAGCAGCCCAGGGACTAGCGGGCTGAAGACCCAGTACTTC. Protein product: CASSPGTSGLKTQYF.

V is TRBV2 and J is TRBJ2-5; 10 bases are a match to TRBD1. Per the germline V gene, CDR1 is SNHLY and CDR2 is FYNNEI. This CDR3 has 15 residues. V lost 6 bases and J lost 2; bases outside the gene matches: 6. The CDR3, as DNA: TGTGCCAGCAGAGGACAGGGGGAGGAGCAAGAGACCCAGTACTTC. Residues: CASRGQGEEQETQYF.

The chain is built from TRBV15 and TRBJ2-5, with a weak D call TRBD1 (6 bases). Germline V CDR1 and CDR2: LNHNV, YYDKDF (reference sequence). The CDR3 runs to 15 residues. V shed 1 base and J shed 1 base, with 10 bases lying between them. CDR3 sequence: CATSRGGQFQETQYF. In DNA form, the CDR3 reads TGTGCCACCAGCAGAGGGGGGCAATTCCAAGAGACCCAGTACTTC.

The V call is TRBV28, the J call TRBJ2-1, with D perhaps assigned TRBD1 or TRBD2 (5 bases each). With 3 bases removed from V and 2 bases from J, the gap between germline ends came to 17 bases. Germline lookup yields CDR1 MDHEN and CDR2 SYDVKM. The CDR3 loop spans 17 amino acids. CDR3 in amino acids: CASSFLVGGNPYNEQFF. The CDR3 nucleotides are TGTGCCAGCAGTTTCCTGGTTGGGGGAAACCCCTACAATGAGCAGTTCTTC. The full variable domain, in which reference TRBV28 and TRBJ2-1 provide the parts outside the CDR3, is DVKVTQSSRYLVKRTGEKVFLECVQDMDHENMFWYRQDPGLGLRLIYFSYDVKMKEKGDIPEGYSVSREKKERFSLILESASTNQTSMYLCASSFLVGGNPYNEQFFGPGTRLTVL.

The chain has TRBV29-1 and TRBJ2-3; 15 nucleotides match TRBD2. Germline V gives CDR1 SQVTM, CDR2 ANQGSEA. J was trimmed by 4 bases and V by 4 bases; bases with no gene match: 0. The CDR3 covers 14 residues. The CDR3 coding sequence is TGCAGCGTTGGGACTAGCGGGAGGGCAGATACGCAGTATTTT. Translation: CSVGTSGRADTQYF.

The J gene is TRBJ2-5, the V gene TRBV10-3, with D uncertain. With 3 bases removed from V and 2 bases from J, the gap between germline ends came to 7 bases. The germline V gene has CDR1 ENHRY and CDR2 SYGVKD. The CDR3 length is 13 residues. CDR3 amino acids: CAISEGVQETQYF. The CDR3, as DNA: TGTGCCATCAGTGAAGGTGTTCAAGAGACCCAGTACTTC.

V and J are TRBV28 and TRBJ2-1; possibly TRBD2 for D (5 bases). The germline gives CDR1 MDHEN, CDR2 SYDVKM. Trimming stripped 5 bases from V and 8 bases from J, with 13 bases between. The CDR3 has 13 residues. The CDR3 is CASSLLAPYEQFF. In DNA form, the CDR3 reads TGTGCCAGCAGTCTCCTAGCTCCCTATGAGCAGTTCTTC.

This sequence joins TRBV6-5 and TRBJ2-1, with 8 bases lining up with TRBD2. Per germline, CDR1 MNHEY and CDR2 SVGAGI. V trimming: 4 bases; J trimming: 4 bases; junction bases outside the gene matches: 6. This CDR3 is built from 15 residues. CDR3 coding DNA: TGTGCCAGCAGTTGGACTAGCAGTTTTTACAATGAGCAGTTCTTC. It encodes CASSWTSSFYNEQFF.

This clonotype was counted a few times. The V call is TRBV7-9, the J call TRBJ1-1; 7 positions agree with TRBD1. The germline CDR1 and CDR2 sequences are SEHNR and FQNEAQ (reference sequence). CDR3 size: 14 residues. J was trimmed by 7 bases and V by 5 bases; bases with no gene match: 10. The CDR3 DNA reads TGTGCCAGCAGCCTCTCGACAGGGCTTGTTGAAGCTTTCTTT. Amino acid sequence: CASSLSTGLVEAFF.

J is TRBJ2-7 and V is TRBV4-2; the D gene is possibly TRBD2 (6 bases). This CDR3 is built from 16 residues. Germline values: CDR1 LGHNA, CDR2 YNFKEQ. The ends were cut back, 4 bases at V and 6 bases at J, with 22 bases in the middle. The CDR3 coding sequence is TGTGCCAGCAGCCGAAAGGTATCCAGGGACTTTTTCGAGCAGTACTTC. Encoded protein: CASSRKVSRDFFEQYF.